The clone carrying this T cell receptor beta chain appeared a few times. The antigen is undetermined. This specimen comes from a study of T cell repertoires in cytomegalovirus infection. Looking at the study overall: Used in the study were CMV epitopes, some recently identified and HLA-C-restricted, others well-studied and HLA-B-restricted. Indications came from public TCR beta signatures; they pointed to CMV infection and to a matching HLA type. General observations from the study: Predominance within the ex vivo response was attributable to HLA-C-restricted CMV-specific TCR beta clonotypes. The cumulative frequency of public TCR beta families distinguished individuals who carried CMV together with the relevant HLA.

V was pared by 3 bases and J by 3 bases, with 8 bases of the junction left unmatched. Looked up from germline, CDR1 is MGHRA and CDR2 is YSYEKL. This CDR3 region has 16 residues. TCRdb re-called the reads through MiXCR, storing one row per CDR3 protein. In the table there are about a million distinct CDR3 sequences, roughly 31% of which are singletons. This TCR was sampled from a human donor in good health (CMV status not recorded). Some clones in this sample may be carry-over from other donors' samples. This sample comprised cultured CD8+ T cells from PBMCs, obtained from culture after CMV antigen stimulation. The gene calls are TRBV4-1 and TRBJ1-5; 7 nucleotides agree with TRBD1. The CDR3 DNA reads TGCGCCAGCAGCCATATGACAGGGATTTCCAATCAGCCCCAGCATTTT. It codes for CASSHMTGISNQPQHF.